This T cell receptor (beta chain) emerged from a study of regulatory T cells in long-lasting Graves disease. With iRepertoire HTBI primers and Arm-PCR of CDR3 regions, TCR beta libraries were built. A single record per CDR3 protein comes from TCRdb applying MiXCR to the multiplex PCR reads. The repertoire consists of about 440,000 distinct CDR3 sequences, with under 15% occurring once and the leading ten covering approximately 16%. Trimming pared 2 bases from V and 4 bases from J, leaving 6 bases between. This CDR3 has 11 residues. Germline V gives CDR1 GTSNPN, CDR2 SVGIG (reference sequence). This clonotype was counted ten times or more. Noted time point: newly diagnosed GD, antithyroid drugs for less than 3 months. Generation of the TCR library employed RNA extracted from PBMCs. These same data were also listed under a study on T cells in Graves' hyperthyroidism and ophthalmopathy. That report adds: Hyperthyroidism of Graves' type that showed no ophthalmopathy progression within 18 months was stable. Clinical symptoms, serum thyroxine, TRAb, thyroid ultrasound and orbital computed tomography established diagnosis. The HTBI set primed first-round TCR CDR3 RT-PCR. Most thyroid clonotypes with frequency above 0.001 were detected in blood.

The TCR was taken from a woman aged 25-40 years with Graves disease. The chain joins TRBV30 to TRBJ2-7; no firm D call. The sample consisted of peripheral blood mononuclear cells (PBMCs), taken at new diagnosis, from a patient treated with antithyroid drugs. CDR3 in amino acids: CAWSNEYEQYF. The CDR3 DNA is TGTGCCTGGAGTAACGAATACGAGCAGTACTTC.